This is a list of T cell receptor beta chains from one sample in a study of blood T cell repertoires in COVID-19. Some clones are missing from TCRdb's copy, which holds only in-frame ones; the method was immunoSEQ multiplex PCR. The table includes roughly 280,000 clones, roughly 85% detected once. Specimen: peripheral blood. The receptors were gathered from an older woman with acute or convalescent COVID-19. Both conserved end residues are part of each CDR3. The D gene is left open where the match is weak. Not all rows give a size; the values are once, few, many and, for expanded clones, a class.

TGTGCCAGCAGCTTAGTGACTAGTCCCTACAATGAGCAGTTCTTC | CASSLVTSPYNEQFF | TRBJ2-1 | 15 | TRBV7-8 | few | .
TGTGCCAGCAGCGTTGATGACAGGGCGCACTATGGCTACACCTTC | CASSVDDRAHYGYTF | TRBJ1-2 | 15 | TRBV9 | . | TRBD1
TGCGCCAGCAGCTTGACGGGAGGCTCTGGGGCCAACGTCCTGACTTTC | CASSLTGGSGANVLTF | TRBJ2-6 | 16 | TRBV5-1 | . | TRBD2
TGTGCCAGCACCTCCTCGGGTCGAGACAGGGCTATCTTC | CASTSSGRDRAIF | TRBJ1-2 | 13 | TRBV28 | . | TRBD1
TGTGCCAGCAGCTTACGGCAGGGGGCTGAAGCTTTCTTT | CASSLRQGAEAFF | TRBJ1-1 | 13 | TRBV13 | . | TRBD1
TGTGCCAGCAGCTTCTATGGAAACACCATATATTTT | CASSFYGNTIYF | TRBJ1-3 | 12 | TRBV7-2 | . | .
TGTGCCAGCAGCTTCCTACAGGGGGCGACGAACACTGAAGCTTTCTTT | CASSFLQGATNTEAFF | TRBJ1-1 | 16 | TRBV7-9 | . | TRBD1
TGTGCCAGCAGCTTAATCGGAGGGGCTCCGAATCAGCCCCAGCATTTT | CASSLIGGAPNQPQHF | TRBJ1-5 | 16 | TRBV7-2 | . | .
TGCGCCAGCAGCGCTCTAGCGGGGGGCTACGAGCAGTACTTC | CASSALAGGYEQYF | TRBJ2-7 | 14 | TRBV4-1 | . | TRBD2
TGTGCCAGCAGCCCTTTAGCGGGCACAGATACGCAGTATTTT | CASSPLAGTDTQYF | TRBJ2-3 | 14 | TRBV7-8 | . | .
TGTGCCAGCAGCTTCTCTCGGCGGCCCGAGGGGGAGCTGTTTTTT | CASSFSRRPEGELFF | TRBJ2-2 | 15 | TRBV5-4 | . | .
TGTGCCAGCAGCCATATTAGCACCGGGGAGCTGTTTTTT | CASSHISTGELFF | TRBJ2-2 | 13 | TRBV6-6 | few | .
TGTGCCACCAGTGATCCCCGGACTAGATCATATGAGCAGTTCTTC | CATSDPRTRSYEQFF | TRBJ2-1 | 15 | TRBV24-1 | . | TRBD2
TGTGCCAGTAGTATTGGGACAGCGAACCAATATAGCAATCAGCCCCAGCATTTT | CASSIGTANQYSNQPQHF | TRBJ1-5 | 18 | TRBV19 | . | TRBD1
TGTGCCAGCAGCCAAGGGGAGGGGAGAGAGCAGTACTTC | CASSQGEGREQYF | TRBJ2-7 | 13 | TRBV7-3 | . | TRBD2
TGTGCCAGCAGCCTGAGGGTCTACAATGAGCAGTTCTTC | CASSLRVYNEQFF | TRBJ2-1 | 13 | TRBV12-3/TRBV12-4 | . | .
TGTGCCAGCAGCCAATACAGGGATACTGAAGCTTTCTTT | CASSQYRDTEAFF | TRBJ1-1 | 13 | TRBV11-3 | . | .
TGTGCCATCAGGGGACAGGGGACTGGGGCCAACGTCCTGACTTTC | CAIRGQGTGANVLTF | TRBJ2-6 | 15 | TRBV10-3 | once | TRBD1
TGTGCCAGCAGTTACTCTCACGGTAACACTGAAGCTTTCTTT | CASSYSHGNTEAFF | TRBJ1-1 | 14 | TRBV6-6 | . | .
TGTGCCAGCAGCTTAGACAGCCCGAGGACAGGCCATTCACCCCTCCACTTT | CASSLDSPRTGHSPLHF | TRBJ1-6 | 17 | TRBV7-6 | . | TRBD1
TGTGCCAGTAGACCCCGCTCGACAGCGAGCAATCAGCCCCAGCATTTT | CASRPRSTASNQPQHF | TRBJ1-5 | 16 | TRBV19 | . | .
TGCGCCAGCAGCCGAGGGACAGCCTACGAGCAGTACTTC | CASSRGTAYEQYF | TRBJ2-7 | 13 | TRBV4-1 | . | TRBD1
TGTGCCAGCAGCTTGGAAGGGGCCCGTAATTCACCCCTCCACTTT | CASSLEGARNSPLHF | TRBJ1-6 | 15 | TRBV5-6 | . | .
TGTGCCAGCAGCCTACAGGGTCGGGAGGGTGAAAAACTGTTTTTT | CASSLQGREGEKLFF | TRBJ1-4 | 15 | TRBV7-9 | . | .
TGTGCCAGCAGCTTAGCGGTGCCGGGGTATGGCTACACCTTC | CASSLAVPGYGYTF | TRBJ1-2 | 14 | TRBV11-2 | . | .
TGCAGTGCTATACTCGGTCCGGGCTACACCTTC | CSAILGPGYTF | TRBJ1-2 | 11 | TRBV20-1 | . | .
TGTGCCAGCAGCCCCGGACAGTCCTATGGCTACACCTTC | CASSPGQSYGYTF | TRBJ1-2 | 13 | TRBV7-2 | once | .
TGTGCCAGCAGCCCCGACAGTCCTCAAGAGACCCAGTACTTC | CASSPDSPQETQYF | TRBJ2-5 | 14 | TRBV7-9 | . | .
TGTGCCAGCAGCTTAGTTGGCGGTCAGCCCCAGCATTTT | CASSLVGGQPQHF | TRBJ1-5 | 13 | TRBV7-9 | once | .
TGTGCCAGCACCACTAGCGGGGCGACGACAGATACGCAGTATTTT | CASTTSGATTDTQYF | TRBJ2-3 | 15 | TRBV3-1/TRBV3-2 | . | TRBD2